These 4 T cell receptor beta chains were sequenced from one sample in a study of CD8 T cells in Susac syndrome. RNA totalling roughly 0.5 to 1 ug underwent reverse transcription with random hexamers. TCRdb re-derived calls from the immunoSEQ multiplex PCR reads in MiXCR, one entry per CDR3 protein. Here the sample spans approximately 140,000 distinct CDR3 sequences, about 93% being singletons. The sequenced sample consisted of CD8+ T cells from PBMCs. Receptor source: a human donor in good health.

The chain couples TRBV9 to TRBJ1-1; D is unresolved. Trimming took off 5 bases at V and 0 bases at J, with 5 bases between the two ends. The germline gives CDR1 SGDLS, CDR2 YYNGEE. This CDR3 spans 12 amino acids. CDR3 nucleotide sequence: TGTGCCAGCAGAGCAATGAACACTGAAGCTTTCTTT. As protein: CASRAMNTEAFF. The full variable domain, with the rest looked up from reference TRBV9 and TRBJ1-1, is DSGVTQTPKHLITATGQRVTLRCSPRSGDLSVYWYQQSLDQGLQFLIQYYNGEERAKGNILERFSAQQFPDLHSELNLSSLELGDSALYFCASRAMNTEAFFGQGTRLTVV.

The chain carries TRBV6-5 and TRBJ2-5; D may correspond to TRBD1 or TRBD2 (5 bases each). The CDR3 runs to 13 residues. CDR1 and CDR2 (germline): MNHEY, SVGAGI. With 10 bases removed from V and 1 base from J, the gap between germline ends came to 13 bases. The DNA for the CDR3 is TGTGCCACCCGAGGGGCGGCCCAAGAGACCCAGTACTTC. Residues: CATRGAAQETQYF.

The J gene is TRBJ2-7, the V gene TRBV3-1, with D perhaps given as TRBD1 or TRBD2 (5 bases each). This CDR3 spans 12 amino acids. The V end was cut by 4 bases, the J end by 6 bases, with 10 bases between. Germline CDR1 LGHDT, CDR2 YNNKEL (reference sequence). CDR3 sequence: CASSPGPLEQYF. CDR3 DNA sequence: TGTGCCAGCAGCCCGGGACCTCTCGAGCAGTACTTC.

V gene TRBV27 combines with J gene TRBJ1-5; the D is unclear. V lost 0 bases and J lost 7, with 10 bases in between. Germline loops: CDR1 MNHEY, CDR2 SMNVEV (reference sequence). The CDR3 is 14 residues long. CDR3 sequence reads: CASSLSVTAQPQHF. CDR3 bases: TGTGCCAGCAGTTTATCGGTCACAGCCCAGCCCCAGCATTTT.